The 4 T cell receptor beta chains in this list originate from one sample, sequenced in a study of CD8+ T cells in alopecia areata. Investigators isolated RNA and reverse transcribed it into cDNA to act as the sequencing template. TCRdb's table, derived via immunoSEQ multiplex PCR, lists solely in-frame clones and lacks some. Here the sample spans around 160,000 clones, more than 75% being singletons. Source: CD8+ T cells sorted from blood, taken at week 0. These TCRs come from a human donor with alopecia areata.

Here the CDR3 DNA reads TGCGCCAGCAGCCAAGGTGGGGTACCCTACAATGAGCAGTTCTTC. It is translated as CASSQGGVPYNEQFF. The V call is TRBV4-1, the J call TRBJ2-1; no reliable D call. The germline V gene encodes CDR1 MGHRA and CDR2 YSYEKL. The CDR3 runs to 15 residues. V lost 1 base, J lost 2 bases, and 9 bases lay in between.

The chain employs TRBV5-8 and TRBJ1-6; 7 bases line up with TRBD1. There are 16 residues in the CDR3. CDR1 and CDR2 from the germline V gene are SGHTS and YDEGEE. Trimming took 2 bases from V and 3 from J; bases not matched to a gene: 5. This chain's CDR3 is CASSFHRGFYNSPLHF. For the CDR3, the DNA is TGTGCCAGCAGCTTCCACAGGGGATTCTATAATTCACCCCTCCACTTT.

DNA of the CDR3: TGTGCCATCAGTAGCGGGAGCGTCCCGACCTACAATGAGCAGTTCTTC. Translating gives CAISSGSVPTYNEQFF. The genes are TRBV10-3 and TRBJ2-1; 8 positions match TRBD2. V shed 5 bases and J 2 bases; nucleotides not matched to a gene: 8. This CDR3 region has 16 residues. Looked up from germline, CDR1 is ENHRY and CDR2 is SYGVKD.

This chain links TRBV9 with TRBJ2-1; D perhaps matches TRBD2 (6 bases). Germline CDR1 SGDLS, CDR2 YYNGEE. Trimming left V 2 bases short and J 0 bases short, with 12 bases between. The CDR3 spans 16 residues. The DNA of the CDR3 is TGTGCCAGCAGCGTGTCCCGGGACTTCTCCTACAATGAGCAGTTCTTC. It specifies CASSVSRDFSYNEQFF.